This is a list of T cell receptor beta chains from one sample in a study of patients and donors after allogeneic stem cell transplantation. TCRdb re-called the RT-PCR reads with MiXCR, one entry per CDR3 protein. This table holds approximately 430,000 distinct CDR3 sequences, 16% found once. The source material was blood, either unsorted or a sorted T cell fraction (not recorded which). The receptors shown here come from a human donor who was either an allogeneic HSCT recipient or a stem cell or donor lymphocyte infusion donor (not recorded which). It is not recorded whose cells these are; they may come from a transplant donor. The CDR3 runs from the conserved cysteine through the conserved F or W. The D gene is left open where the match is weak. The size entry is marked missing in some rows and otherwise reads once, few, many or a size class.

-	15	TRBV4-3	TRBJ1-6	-	CASSQEGRSNSPLHF	TGCGCCAGCAGCCAAGAAGGCAGGTCGAATTCACCCCTCCACTTT
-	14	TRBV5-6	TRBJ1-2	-	CASSWAGGRGGYTF	TGTGCCAGCAGCTGGGCCGGGGGTCGGGGCGGCTACACCTTC
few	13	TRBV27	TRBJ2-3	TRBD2	CASSSGEKDTQYF	TGTGCCAGCAGTAGCGGGGAAAAAGATACGCAGTATTTT
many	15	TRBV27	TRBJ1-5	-	CASSSTPGEFQPQHF	TGTGCCAGCAGTTCGACTCCAGGGGAATTTCAGCCCCAGCATTTT
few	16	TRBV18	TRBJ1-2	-	CASSPLRGSVPFGYTF	TGTGCCAGCTCACCACTCCGGGGGTCAGTCCCGTTTGGCTACACCTTC
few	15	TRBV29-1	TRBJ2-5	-	CSVEDLRVAQETQYF	TGCAGCGTTGAAGATCTACGGGTCGCCCAAGAGACCCAGTACTTC
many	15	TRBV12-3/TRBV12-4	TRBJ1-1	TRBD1	CASIDRADFRTEAFF	TGTGCCAGCATCGACAGGGCGGATTTCAGGACTGAAGCTTTCTTT
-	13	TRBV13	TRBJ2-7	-	CASSSGTIYEQYF	TGTGCCAGCAGCTCTGGGACAATCTACGAGCAGTACTTC
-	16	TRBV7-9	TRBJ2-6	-	CANLSPGVSGANVLTF	TGTGCCAACTTATCACCCGGGGTCTCTGGGGCCAACGTCCTGACTTTC
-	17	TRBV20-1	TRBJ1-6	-	CSATLVGRSSYNSPLHF	TGCAGTGCTACCCTGGTCGGGAGGAGCTCCTATAATTCACCCCTCCACTTT
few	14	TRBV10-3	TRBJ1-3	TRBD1	CAISGTGGRNTIYF	TGTGCCATCAGTGGGACAGGGGGCAGAAACACCATATATTTT
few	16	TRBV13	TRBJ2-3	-	CASSWGRGVSTDTQYF	TGTGCCAGCAGCTGGGGTCGCGGGGTAAGCACAGATACGCAGTATTTT
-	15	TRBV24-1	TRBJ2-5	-	CATSDFRANQETQYF	TGTGCCACCAGTGATTTTAGGGCTAACCAAGAGACCCAGTACTTC
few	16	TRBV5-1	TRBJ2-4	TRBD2	CASSSLAGVLKNIQYF	TGCGCCAGCAGCTCGCTAGCGGGGGTCCTCAAAAACATTCAGTACTTC
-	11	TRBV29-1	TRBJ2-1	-	CSVHRGVEQFF	TGCAGCGTCCATCGAGGGGTTGAGCAGTTCTTC
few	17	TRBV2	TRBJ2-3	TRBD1	CASSALLRDRGQDTQYF	TGTGCCAGCAGTGCTCTACTCCGGGACAGGGGGCAAGATACGCAGTATTTT
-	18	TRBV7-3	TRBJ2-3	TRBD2	CASSLFGGLAGEGDTQYF	TGTGCCAGCAGCTTATTCGGTGGACTAGCGGGGGAAGGGGATACGCAGTATTTT
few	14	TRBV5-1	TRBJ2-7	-	CASSLAGQDYEQYF	TGCGCCAGCAGCTTAGCGGGACAAGACTACGAGCAGTACTTC
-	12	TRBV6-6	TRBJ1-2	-	CASSSTFYGYTF	TGTGCCAGCAGTTCCACCTTCTATGGCTACACCTTC
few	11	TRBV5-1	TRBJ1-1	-	CAIPNTSEAFF	TGCGCCATCCCAAACACCAGTGAAGCTTTCTTT
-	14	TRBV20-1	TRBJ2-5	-	CSARDIRGMETQYF	TGCAGTGCTAGAGATATAAGGGGCATGGAGACCCAGTACTTC
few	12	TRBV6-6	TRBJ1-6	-	CASSKHSSPLHF	TGTGCCAGCAGCAAACACAGTTCACCCCTCCACTTT
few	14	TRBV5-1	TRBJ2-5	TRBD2	CASSALAGAETQYF	TGCGCCAGCAGCGCACTAGCGGGAGCAGAGACCCAGTACTTC
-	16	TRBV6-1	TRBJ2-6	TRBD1	CASGRTGGLGANVLTF	TGTGCCAGCGGGCGGACAGGGGGCCTTGGGGCCAACGTCCTGACTTTC
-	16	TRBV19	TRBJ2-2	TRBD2	CASMGPSGANTGELFF	TGTGCCAGTATGGGCCCTAGCGGGGCGAACACCGGGGAGCTGTTTTTT
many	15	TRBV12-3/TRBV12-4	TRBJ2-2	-	CASSAHRPNTGELFF	TGTGCCAGCAGTGCACACCGGCCGAACACCGGGGAGCTGTTTTTT
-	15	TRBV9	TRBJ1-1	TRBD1	CASSTRQGPNTEAFF	TGTGCCAGCAGCACCAGACAGGGACCGAACACTGAAGCTTTCTTT
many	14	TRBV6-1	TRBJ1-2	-	CASSPPGRVNGYTF	TGTGCCAGCAGTCCCCCCGGCAGGGTGAACGGCTACACCTTC
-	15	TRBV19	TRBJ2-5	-	CASSIRRHKEETQYF	TGTGCCAGTAGTATTAGGAGACACAAAGAAGAGACCCAGTACTTC
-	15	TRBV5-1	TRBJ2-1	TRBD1	CASSPDRGFTYEQFF	TGCGCCAGCAGCCCAGACAGGGGTTTTACCTATGAGCAGTTCTTC
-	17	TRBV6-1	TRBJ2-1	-	CASSWRIVGWPYNEQFF	TGTGCCAGCAGCTGGCGTATTGTGGGGTGGCCCTACAATGAGCAGTTCTTC
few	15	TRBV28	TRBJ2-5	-	CASSLTPSVRETQYF	TGTGCCAGCAGTTTAACGCCTAGCGTGCGAGAGACCCAGTACTTC
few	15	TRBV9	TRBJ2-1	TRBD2	CASSVGSSGRTEQFF	TGTGCCAGCAGCGTAGGGTCTAGCGGGAGGACTGAGCAGTTCTTC
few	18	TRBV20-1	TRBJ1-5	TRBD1	CSAIPGTDFLSMDQPQHF	TGCAGTGCTATCCCCGGGACAGACTTTTTGTCGATGGATCAGCCCCAGCATTTT
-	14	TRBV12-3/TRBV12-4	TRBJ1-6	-	CASSLHEDNSPLHF	TGTGCCAGCAGTTTACACGAAGATAATTCACCCCTCCACTTT
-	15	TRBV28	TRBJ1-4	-	CASSPDGSINEKLFF	TGTGCCAGCAGTCCAGACGGCAGCATTAATGAAAAACTGTTTTTT
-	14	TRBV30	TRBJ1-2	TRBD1	CAWSVTRQGYGYTF	TGTGCCTGGAGTGTGACCCGACAGGGCTATGGCTACACCTTC
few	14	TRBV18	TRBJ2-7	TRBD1	CASSPGQAIYEQYF	TGTGCCAGCTCACCGGGACAGGCCATCTACGAGCAGTACTTC
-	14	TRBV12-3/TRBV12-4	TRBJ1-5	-	CASSSTGRNQPQHF	TGTGCCAGCAGTTCAACGGGACGGAATCAGCCCCAGCATTTT
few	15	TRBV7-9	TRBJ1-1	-	CASSPVSAGNTEAFF	TGTGCCAGCAGCCCGGTATCGGCGGGGAACACTGAAGCTTTCTTT
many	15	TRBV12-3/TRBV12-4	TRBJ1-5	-	CASSYQAIGNQPQHF	TGTGCCAGCAGTTATCAAGCAATCGGCAATCAGCCCCAGCATTTT
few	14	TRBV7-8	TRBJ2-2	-	CASSFRGLTGELFF	TGTGCCAGCAGCTTTAGGGGGTTGACCGGGGAGCTGTTTTTT
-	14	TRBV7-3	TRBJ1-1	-	CASSLTQGSTEAFF	TGTGCCAGCAGCTTAACGCAGGGATCCACTGAAGCTTTCTTT